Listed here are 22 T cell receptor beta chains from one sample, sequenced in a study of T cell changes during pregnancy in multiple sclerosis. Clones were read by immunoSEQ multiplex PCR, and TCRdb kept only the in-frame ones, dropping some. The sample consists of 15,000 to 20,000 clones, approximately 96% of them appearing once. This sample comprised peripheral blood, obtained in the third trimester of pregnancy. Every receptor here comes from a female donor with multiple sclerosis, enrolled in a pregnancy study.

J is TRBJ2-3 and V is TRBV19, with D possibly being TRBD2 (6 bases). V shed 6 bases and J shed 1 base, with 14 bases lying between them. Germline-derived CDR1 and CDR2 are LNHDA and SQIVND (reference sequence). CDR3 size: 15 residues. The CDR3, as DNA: TGTGCCAGTAGGCCTACGGGGGTGGGCACAGATACGCAGTATTTT. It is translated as CASRPTGVGTDTQYF.

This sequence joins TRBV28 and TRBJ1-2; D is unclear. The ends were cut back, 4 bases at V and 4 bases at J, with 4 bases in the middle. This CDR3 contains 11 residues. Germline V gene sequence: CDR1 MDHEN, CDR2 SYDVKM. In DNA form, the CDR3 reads TGTGCCAGCAGTTCAGGCTATGGCTACACCTTC. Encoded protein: CASSSGYGYTF.

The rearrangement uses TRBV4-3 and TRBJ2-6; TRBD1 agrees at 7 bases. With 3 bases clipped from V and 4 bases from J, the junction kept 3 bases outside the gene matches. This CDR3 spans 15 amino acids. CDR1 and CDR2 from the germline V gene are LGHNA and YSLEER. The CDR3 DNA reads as TGCGCCAGCAGCCAGGGGACAGCCGGGGCCAACGTCCTGACTTTC. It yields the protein CASSQGTAGANVLTF.

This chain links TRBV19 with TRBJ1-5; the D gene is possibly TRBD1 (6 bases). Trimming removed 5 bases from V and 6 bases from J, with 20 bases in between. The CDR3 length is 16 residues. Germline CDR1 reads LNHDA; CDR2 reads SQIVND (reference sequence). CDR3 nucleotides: TGTGCCAGTAGTGGGGGGGCCCTAAGCGGAGGTCAGCCCCAGCATTTT. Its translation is CASSGGALSGGQPQHF.

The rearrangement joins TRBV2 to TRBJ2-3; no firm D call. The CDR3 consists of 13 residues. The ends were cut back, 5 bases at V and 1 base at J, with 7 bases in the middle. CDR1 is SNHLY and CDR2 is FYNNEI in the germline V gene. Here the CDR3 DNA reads TGTGCCAGCAGTATTCAGGGCACAGATACGCAGTATTTT. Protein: CASSIQGTDTQYF.

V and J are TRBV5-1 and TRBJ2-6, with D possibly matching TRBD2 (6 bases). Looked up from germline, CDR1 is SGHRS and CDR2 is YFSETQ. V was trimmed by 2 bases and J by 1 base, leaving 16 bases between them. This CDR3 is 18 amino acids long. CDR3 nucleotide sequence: TGCGCCAGCAGCTTTTCCCCCCCCGGGACTTCTGGGGCCAACGTCCTGACTTTC. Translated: CASSFSPPGTSGANVLTF.

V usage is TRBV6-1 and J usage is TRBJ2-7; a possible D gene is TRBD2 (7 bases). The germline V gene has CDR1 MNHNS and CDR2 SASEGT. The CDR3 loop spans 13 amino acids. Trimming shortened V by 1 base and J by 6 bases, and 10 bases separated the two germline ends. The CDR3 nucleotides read TGTGCCAGCAGTGAAGGGGGGGGGCGCGAGCAGTACTTC. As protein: CASSEGGGREQYF.

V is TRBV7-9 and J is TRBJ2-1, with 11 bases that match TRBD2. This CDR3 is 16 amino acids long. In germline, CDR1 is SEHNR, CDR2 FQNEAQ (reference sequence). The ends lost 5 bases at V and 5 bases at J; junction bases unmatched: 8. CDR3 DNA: TGTGCCAGCAGCCCTACTAGCGGGAGTATCGACAATGAGCAGTTCTTC. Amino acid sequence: CASSPTSGSIDNEQFF.

CDR3: CASSQGTVPLLYEQYF. The CDR3 bases are TGTGCCAGCAGCCAAGGGACAGTCCCCCTCCTCTACGAGCAGTACTTC. The V gene is TRBV14, the J gene TRBJ2-7, with D possibly TRBD1 on 6 matching bases. Germline lookup yields CDR1 SGHDN and CDR2 FVKESK. This CDR3 contains 16 residues. The V end lost 1 base, the J end lost 3 bases, and 16 bases lay between the germline ends. Looking up the rest from reference TRBV14 and TRBJ2-7 gives the full variable domain: EAGVTQFPSHSVIEKGQTVTLRCDPISGHDNLYWYRRVMGKEIKFLLHFVKESKQDESGMPNNRFLAERTGGTYSTLKVQPAELEDSGVYFCASSQGTVPLLYEQYFGPGTRLTVT.

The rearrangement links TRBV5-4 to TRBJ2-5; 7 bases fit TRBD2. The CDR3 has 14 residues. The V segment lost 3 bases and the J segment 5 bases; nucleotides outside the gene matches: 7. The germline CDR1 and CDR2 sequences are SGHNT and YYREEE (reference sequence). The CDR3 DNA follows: TGTGCCAGCAGCTCAGGACTAGTGCCGGAGACCCAGTACTTC. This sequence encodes CASSSGLVPETQYF.

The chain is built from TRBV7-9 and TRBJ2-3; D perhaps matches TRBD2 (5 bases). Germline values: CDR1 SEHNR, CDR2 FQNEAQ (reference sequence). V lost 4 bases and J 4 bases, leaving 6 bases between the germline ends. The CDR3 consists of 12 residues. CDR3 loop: CASSSEADTQYF. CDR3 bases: TGTGCCAGCAGCTCGGAGGCAGATACGCAGTATTTT.

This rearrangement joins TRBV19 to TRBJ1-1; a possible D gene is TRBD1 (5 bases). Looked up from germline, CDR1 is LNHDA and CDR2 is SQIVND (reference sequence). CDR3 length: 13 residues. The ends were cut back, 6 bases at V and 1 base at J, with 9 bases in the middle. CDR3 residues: CASSRTKNTEAFF. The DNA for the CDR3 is TGTGCCAGTAGCCGGACAAAGAACACTGAAGCTTTCTTT. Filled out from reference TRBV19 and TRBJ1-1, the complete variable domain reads DGGITQSPKYLFRKEGQNVTLSCEQNLNHDAMYWYRQDPGQGLRLIYYSQIVNDFQKGDIAEGYSVSREKKESFPLTVTSAQKNPTAFYLCASSRTKNTEAFFGQGTRLTVV.

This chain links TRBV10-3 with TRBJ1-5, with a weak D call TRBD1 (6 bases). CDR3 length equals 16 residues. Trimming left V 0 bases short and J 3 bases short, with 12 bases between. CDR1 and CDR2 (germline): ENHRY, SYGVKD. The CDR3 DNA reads TGTGCCATCAGTGAGTCGACTGACAGGTTCAATCAGCCCCAGCATTTT. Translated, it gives CAISESTDRFNQPQHF.

The CDR3 here is CASSQNPLGQGRGYTF. CDR3 sequence (DNA): TGTGCCAGCAGCCAGAACCCTTTAGGACAGGGACGTGGCTACACCTTC. The chain uses TRBV7-8 and TRBJ1-2, with 8 positions matching TRBD1. Losses at the gene ends were 5 bases for V and 7 bases for J; bases not matched to a gene: 15. From germline, CDR1 is SGHVS and CDR2 FQNEAQ. This CDR3 is built from 16 residues.

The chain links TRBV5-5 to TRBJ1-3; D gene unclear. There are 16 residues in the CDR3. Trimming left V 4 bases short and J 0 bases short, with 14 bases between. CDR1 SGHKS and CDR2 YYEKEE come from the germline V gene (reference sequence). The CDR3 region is CASSLDGSLSGNTIYF. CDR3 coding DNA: TGTGCCAGCAGCCTGGACGGTAGTCTCTCTGGAAACACCATATATTTT.

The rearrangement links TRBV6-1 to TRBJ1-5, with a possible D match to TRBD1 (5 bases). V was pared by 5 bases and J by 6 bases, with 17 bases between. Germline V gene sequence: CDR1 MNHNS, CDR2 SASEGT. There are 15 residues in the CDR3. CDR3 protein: CASSFPAQGGQPQHF. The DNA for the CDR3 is TGTGCCAGCAGTTTCCCCGCGCAGGGTGGTCAGCCCCAGCATTTT.

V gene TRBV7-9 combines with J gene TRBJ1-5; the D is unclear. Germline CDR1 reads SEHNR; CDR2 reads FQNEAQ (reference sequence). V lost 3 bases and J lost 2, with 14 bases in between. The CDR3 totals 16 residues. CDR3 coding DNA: TGTGCCAGCAGCTTGGGAGGGCCGGTGGGCAATCAGCCCCAGCATTTT. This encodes CASSLGGPVGNQPQHF. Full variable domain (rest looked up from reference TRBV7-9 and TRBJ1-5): DTGVSQNPRHKITKRGQNVTFRCDPISEHNRLYWYRQTLGQGPEFLTYFQNEAQLEKSRLLSDRFSAERPKGSFSTLEIQRTEQGDSAMYLCASSLGGPVGNQPQHFGDGTRLSIL.

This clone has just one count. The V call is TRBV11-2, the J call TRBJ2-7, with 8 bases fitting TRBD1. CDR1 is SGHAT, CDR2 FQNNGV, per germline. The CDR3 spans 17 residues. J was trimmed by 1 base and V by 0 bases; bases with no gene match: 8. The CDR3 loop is CASSLDLPRTGSYEQYF. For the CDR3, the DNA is TGTGCCAGCAGCTTAGACCTCCCCAGGACAGGGTCCTACGAGCAGTACTTC.

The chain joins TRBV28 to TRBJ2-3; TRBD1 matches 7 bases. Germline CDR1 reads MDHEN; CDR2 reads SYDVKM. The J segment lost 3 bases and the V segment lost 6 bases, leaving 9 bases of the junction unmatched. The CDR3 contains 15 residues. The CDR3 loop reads CASSLDRVRTDTQYF. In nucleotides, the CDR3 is TGTGCCAGCAGCCTTGACAGGGTTAGAACAGATACGCAGTATTTT.

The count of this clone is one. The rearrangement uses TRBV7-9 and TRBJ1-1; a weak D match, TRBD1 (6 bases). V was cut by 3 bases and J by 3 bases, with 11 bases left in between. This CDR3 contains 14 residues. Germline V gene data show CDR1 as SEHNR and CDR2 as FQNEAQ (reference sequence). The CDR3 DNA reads TGTGCCAGCAGCTTTGGCACAGGGTACACTGAAGCTTTCTTT. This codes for CASSFGTGYTEAFF.

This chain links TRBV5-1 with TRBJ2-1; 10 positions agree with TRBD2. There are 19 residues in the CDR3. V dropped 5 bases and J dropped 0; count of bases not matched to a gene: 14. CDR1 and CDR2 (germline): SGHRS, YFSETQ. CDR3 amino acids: CASSSPVSGGKSSYNEQFF. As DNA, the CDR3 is TGCGCCAGCAGTTCCCCAGTTAGCGGGGGGAAGAGCTCCTACAATGAGCAGTTCTTC. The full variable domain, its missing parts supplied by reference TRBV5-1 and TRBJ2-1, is KAGVTQTPRYLIKTRGQQVTLSCSPISGHRSVSWYQQTPGQGLQFLFEYFSETQRNKGNFPGRFSGRQFSNSRSEMNVSTLELGDSALYLCASSSPVSGGKSSYNEQFFGPGTRLTVL.

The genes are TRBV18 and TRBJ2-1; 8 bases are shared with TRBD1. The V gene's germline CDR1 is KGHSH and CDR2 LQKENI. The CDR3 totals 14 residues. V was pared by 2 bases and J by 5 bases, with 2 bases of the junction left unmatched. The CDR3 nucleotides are TGTGCCAGCTCACCATCGACAGGGGACAATGAGCAGTTCTTC. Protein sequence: CASSPSTGDNEQFF.